Shown below are 21 T cell receptor beta chains from a single sample sequenced in a study of graft-versus-host responses after intestinal transplantation. The antigens of these receptors remain unknown. Data came from immunoSEQ multiplex PCR; TCRdb stores just in-frame clones and leaves some out. The sample has just over 85,000 clones, roughly 92% seen once. Specimen: unstimulated CD8+ T cells sorted from spleen or lymph node cells, collected before transplant. The receptors shown here come from a human donor who was the organ donor for an intestinal transplant.

V is TRBV28 and J is TRBJ1-1, with D unresolved. The CDR3 consists of 14 residues. The ends were cut back, 3 bases at V and 0 bases at J, with 8 bases in the middle. In germline, CDR1 is MDHEN, CDR2 SYDVKM. The CDR3, as DNA: TGTGCCAGCAGTTTGCCCGGGTTGAACACTGAAGCTTTCTTT. Translated: CASSLPGLNTEAFF.

The CDR3 nucleotides are TGTGCCAGTAGTTCTAGGGCAGGGTCAGGGAACACTGAAGCTTTCTTT. This codes for CASSSRAGSGNTEAFF. The V gene is TRBV19, the J gene TRBJ1-1; tentative D call: TRBD1 (5 bases). Per the germline V gene, CDR1 is LNHDA and CDR2 is SQIVND (reference sequence). This CDR3 has 16 residues. With 5 bases removed from V and 1 base from J, the gap between germline ends came to 17 bases. The variable domain in full, completed from reference TRBV19 and TRBJ1-1, reads DGGITQSPKYLFRKEGQNVTLSCEQNLNHDAMYWYRQDPGQGLRLIYYSQIVNDFQKGDIAEGYSVSREKKESFPLTVTSAQKNPTAFYLCASSSRAGSGNTEAFFGQGTRLTVV.

The V and J genes are TRBV5-1 and TRBJ2-1; D is perhaps TRBD2 (6 bases). CDR3 length: 16 residues. Per germline, CDR1 SGHRS and CDR2 YFSETQ. Trimming stripped 0 bases from V and 5 bases from J, with 15 bases between. CDR3 sequence (DNA): TGCGCCAGCAGCTTGGCCGGCTTAGCGGCAAACAATGAGCAGTTCTTC. Its protein product is CASSLAGLAANNEQFF.

Written as DNA, the CDR3 is TGTGCCAGCACCCCTGGCGGGACAGGGGACGGCTACACCTTC. It specifies CASTPGGTGDGYTF. This chain links TRBV25-1 with TRBJ1-2, with 10 nucleotides matching TRBD1. V lost 7 bases to trimming and J lost 8 bases; unmatched junction nucleotides: 10. This CDR3 comprises 14 residues. CDR1 MGHDK and CDR2 SYGVNS come from the germline V gene.

The chain employs TRBV30 and TRBJ2-1, with a possible D match to TRBD1 (6 bases). The V end was cut by 4 bases, the J end by 8 bases, with 9 bases between. This CDR3 has 11 residues. Germline V gene lookup returns CDR1 GTSNPN and CDR2 SVGIG (reference sequence). CDR3 bases: TGTGCCTGGAACAGGGACCATGAGCAGTTCTTC. Amino acids: CAWNRDHEQFF. Full variable domain (remainder filled in from reference TRBV30 and TRBJ2-1): SQTIHQWPATLVQPVGSPLSLECTVEGTSNPNLYWYRQAAGRGLQLLFYSVGIGQISSEVPQNLSASRPQDRQFILSSKKLLLSDSGFYLCAWNRDHEQFFGPGTRLTVL.

This chain links TRBV7-6 with TRBJ2-3, with D hard to call. In germline, CDR1 is SGHVS, CDR2 FNYEAQ. Trimming stripped 5 bases from V and 4 bases from J, with 7 bases between. CDR3 size: 12 residues. DNA of the CDR3: TGTGCCAGCAGCCTCCAGGCAGATACGCAGTATTTT. Protein product: CASSLQADTQYF.

This clone was observed a single time. J is TRBJ1-2 and V is TRBV5-8; a weak D match, TRBD1 (5 bases). CDR1 is SGHTS, CDR2 YDEGEE, per germline. The CDR3 covers 12 residues. The V gene lost 4 bases and the J gene lost 7 bases, with 11 bases spanning the gap. CDR3 amino acids: CASSHQGLGYTF. The DNA for the CDR3 is TGTGCCAGCAGCCACCAGGGCCTTGGCTACACCTTC.

The rearrangement joins TRBV19 to TRBJ1-2; D unresolved. This CDR3 comprises 13 residues. V was clipped by 3 bases and J by 7 bases, with 12 bases between them. From germline, CDR1 is LNHDA and CDR2 SQIVND (reference sequence). This CDR3 reads CASSIFSGSGYTF. Here the CDR3 DNA reads TGTGCCAGTAGTATTTTCTCTGGGAGTGGCTACACCTTC.

This clone was recorded once. The chain joins TRBV7-9 to TRBJ2-3; maybe TRBD1 (5 bases). V was shortened by 1 base and J by 7 bases, with 15 bases between the two germline ends. The germline gives CDR1 SEHNR, CDR2 FQNEAQ (reference sequence). This CDR3 contains 15 residues. CDR3 in DNA: TGTGCCAGCAGCTTAGTCCCCACAGGAACTTATACGCAGTATTTT. It is translated as CASSLVPTGTYTQYF.

The genes are TRBV28 and TRBJ2-7; D possibly corresponds to TRBD2 (5 bases). CDR1 and CDR2 from the germline V gene are MDHEN and SYDVKM. The ends were cut back, 4 bases at V and 3 bases at J, with 7 bases in the middle. The CDR3 has 12 residues. The CDR3 loop is CASSSGIYEQYF. For the CDR3, the DNA is TGTGCCAGCAGTTCCGGGATCTACGAGCAGTACTTC.

The V gene is TRBV15, the J gene TRBJ2-5, with TRBD2 identical over 8 bases. V was clipped by 1 base and J by 3 bases; unmatched bases: 4. Germline V gives CDR1 LNHNV, CDR2 YYDKDF (reference sequence). The CDR3 runs 15 residues. The CDR3 DNA is TGTGCCACCAGCAGAGCCCCGGGACTAGAAGAGACCCAGTACTTC. It yields the protein CATSRAPGLEETQYF.

The chain links TRBV11-2 to TRBJ2-7, with a tentative D call TRBD1 (6 bases). The CDR3 has 15 amino acids. From germline, CDR1 is SGHAT and CDR2 FQNNGV. Trimming pared 3 bases from V and 0 bases from J, leaving 12 bases between. The CDR3 here is CASSFHREISYEQYF. Written as DNA, the CDR3 is TGTGCCAGCAGCTTCCACAGGGAGATCTCCTACGAGCAGTACTTC.

The chain is built from TRBV2 and TRBJ2-2; 8 bases fit TRBD2. The CDR3 length is 17 residues. Germline CDR1 SNHLY, CDR2 FYNNEI. J lost 0 bases, V lost 3 bases, and 6 bases had no gene match. CDR3 bases: TGTGCCAGCAGTGATGGCGGGGGGCCTACGAACACCGGGGAGCTGTTTTTT. Its translation: CASSDGGGPTNTGELFF.

This chain uses TRBV27 with TRBJ1-1; 8 bases fit TRBD1. Losses at the gene ends were 3 bases for V and 0 bases for J; bases not matched to a gene: 3. CDR1 and CDR2 from the germline V gene are MNHEY and SMNVEV (reference sequence). The CDR3 is made up of 15 amino acids. CDR3 DNA: TGTGCCAGCAGTTTGGGGACAGGATTGAACACTGAAGCTTTCTTT. It is translated as CASSLGTGLNTEAFF.

The rearrangement links TRBV7-8 to TRBJ2-3, with D unclear. CDR1 and CDR2 from the germline V gene are SGHVS and FQNEAQ. Deletions cut 0 bases from V and 1 base from J, with 5 bases between. The CDR3 is 14 amino acids. DNA of the CDR3: TGTGCCAGCAGCTTAGCCCCCGGCACAGATACGCAGTATTTT. It specifies CASSLAPGTDTQYF.

The genes are TRBV25-1 and TRBJ2-7, with TRBD1 identical over 7 bases. Trimming removed 0 bases from V and 3 bases from J; junction bases left unmatched: 5. This CDR3 spans 15 amino acids. Looked up from germline, CDR1 is MGHDK and CDR2 is SYGVNS. The CDR3 is CASSEYGTDGYEQYF. The CDR3 DNA follows: TGTGCCAGCAGTGAATACGGGACAGACGGCTACGAGCAGTACTTC.

The V gene is TRBV28, the J gene TRBJ2-3, with 9 positions matching TRBD2. Germline V gives CDR1 MDHEN, CDR2 SYDVKM. V trimming: 3 bases; J trimming: 7 bases; junction bases outside the gene matches: 11. The CDR3 extends over 16 amino acids. The CDR3 nucleotides are TGTGCCAGCAGTTTGGTCCTAGCGGGGATGGTCCATACGCAGTATTTT. Encoded protein: CASSLVLAGMVHTQYF.

The rearrangement joins TRBV29-1 to TRBJ2-1; no clear D. The CDR3 covers 11 residues. V lost 6 bases and J 3 bases, leaving 6 bases between the germline ends. Germline V gene data show CDR1 as SQVTM and CDR2 as ANQGSEA. The CDR3 nucleotides read TGCAGCGTCGACAACTACAATGAGCAGTTCTTC. Translated, it gives CSVDNYNEQFF.

The chain carries TRBV4-1 and TRBJ2-7; 10 bases match TRBD2. J gave up 3 bases and V 3 bases, and 11 bases lay outside the gene matches. The CDR3 runs to 17 residues. The germline CDR1 and CDR2 sequences are MGHRA and YSYEKL. CDR3 in DNA: TGCGCCAGCAGCCAGGCCGGACTACTAGCGGGGAGCTACGAGCAGTACTTC. Translated: CASSQAGLLAGSYEQYF.

Worth noting for this clone: This is likely a read error, given that the CDR3 carries no conserved phenylalanine or tryptophan at its end. The rearrangement links TRBV7-6 to TRBJ2-7; the match to TRBD1 covers 8 bases. Germline V gene sequence: CDR1 SGHVS, CDR2 FNYEAQ. CDR3 length: 14 residues. Unmatched junction bases numbered 5, after V lost 3 bases and J lost 4 bases. The CDR3 sequence is CASSFAGGAYEQYL. The CDR3 DNA reads as TGTGCCAGCAGCTTTGCAGGGGGCGCTTACGAGCAGTACCTC.

This sequence joins TRBV4-2 and TRBJ2-1; 12 bases match TRBD2. The CDR3 sequence is 19 residues long. V lost 5 bases and J lost 8; bases outside the gene matches: 19. The V gene's germline CDR1 is LGHNA and CDR2 YNFKEQ. Written as DNA, the CDR3 is TGTGCCAGCAGCGACCAGGGACTAGCGGGCCGCCCCCGGACCGATGAGCAGTTCTTC. As protein: CASSDQGLAGRPRTDEQFF.